Listed below are T cell receptor beta chains from one sample, sequenced in a study of blood T cell repertoires in COVID-19. Only in-frame clones appear in the TCRdb table, and some are missing; sequencing was by immunoSEQ multiplex PCR. Among some 300,000 clones listed, 75% to 90% were seen once. Sequences were obtained from PBMCs or T cells enriched from blood (not recorded which). The receptor set was obtained from a woman aged 40-49 years who had recovered from COVID-19. CDR3s include the opening cysteine and the closing phenylalanine or tryptophan. A D gene is named only where the DNA matches it firmly. The size of a clone is reported for some rows only, either as once, few or many, or as a class for expanded clones.

J gene	clone size	V gene	D gene	CDR3 protein	CDR3 DNA
TRBJ1-4	NA	TRBV9	NA	CASSFGQLGEKLFF	TGTGCCAGCAGCTTTGGACAGTTAGGTGAAAAACTGTTTTTT
TRBJ1-1	NA	TRBV30	TRBD1	CAWSSGTGKMNTEAFF	TGTGCCTGGAGCTCCGGGACAGGGAAAATGAACACTGAAGCTTTCTTT
TRBJ2-7	NA	TRBV19	TRBD2	CASSPRPSGRAYEQYF	TGTGCCAGTAGTCCCCGCCCTAGCGGGAGGGCCTACGAGCAGTACTTC
TRBJ2-1	NA	TRBV5-4	TRBD1	CASSWGGQGANNEQFF	TGTGCCAGCAGTTGGGGGGGACAGGGGGCGAACAATGAGCAGTTCTTC
TRBJ2-2	NA	TRBV5-4	TRBD1	CASSFGTDTGELFF	TGTGCCAGCAGCTTTGGGACAGACACCGGGGAGCTGTTTTTT
TRBJ1-2	NA	TRBV4-3	NA	CASSQEQGTYYGYTF	TGCGCCAGCAGCCAAGAGCAGGGTACTTACTATGGCTACACCTTC
TRBJ2-2	once	TRBV7-3	TRBD1	CASSLGTGGVNTGELFF	TGTGCCAGCAGCTTAGGGACAGGGGGCGTGAACACCGGGGAGCTGTTTTTT
TRBJ1-3	NA	TRBV5-6	NA	CASSLGTFGNTIYF	TGTGCCAGCAGCCTGGGAACATTTGGAAACACCATATATTTT
TRBJ1-5	NA	TRBV6-1	NA	CASSELSNQPQHF	TGTGCCAGCAGTGAGTTAAGCAATCAGCCCCAGCATTTT
TRBJ2-7	once	TRBV4-1	TRBD2	CASSPGLAGTYEQYF	TGCGCCAGCAGCCCGGGACTAGCGGGAACCTACGAGCAGTACTTC
TRBJ1-2	NA	TRBV7-9	TRBD1	CASSPGTGEKYGYTF	TGTGCCAGCAGCCCTGGGACAGGGGAAAAGTATGGCTACACCTTC
TRBJ1-1	NA	TRBV30	TRBD1	CAWTRTGPNTEAFF	TGTGCCTGGACCCGGACAGGACCGAACACTGAAGCTTTCTTT
TRBJ1-2	NA	TRBV29-1	NA	CSVLPDSKGYTF	TGCAGCGTTTTACCGGACAGTAAAGGCTACACCTTC
TRBJ1-2	NA	TRBV2	TRBD1	CASSTDRAYGYTF	TGTGCCAGCAGTACGGACAGGGCCTATGGCTACACCTTC
TRBJ2-5	NA	TRBV5-1	TRBD2	CASSLGPSGSGETQYF	TGCGCCAGCAGCTTGGGCCCTAGCGGGAGCGGGGAGACCCAGTACTTC
TRBJ2-1	NA	TRBV9	NA	CASSVDSVGEQFF	TGTGCCAGCAGCGTAGATTCGGTCGGGGAGCAGTTCTTC
TRBJ2-5	NA	TRBV24-1	NA	CATSDRRGLETQYF	TGTGCCACCAGTGACCGCAGGGGATTGGAGACCCAGTACTTC
TRBJ1-2	NA	TRBV28	TRBD1	CASTTSGTGYGYTF	TGTGCCAGCACGACCTCCGGGACAGGGTATGGCTACACCTTC
TRBJ2-2	NA	TRBV18	NA	CASSPPGAELTGELFF	TGTGCCAGCTCACCACCGGGAGCAGAACTCACCGGGGAGCTGTTTTTT
TRBJ2-3	NA	TRBV3-1/TRBV3-2	TRBD1	CASGRGQGAADTQYF	TGTGCCAGCGGCCGGGGACAGGGCGCGGCAGATACGCAGTATTTT